This T cell receptor (beta chain) was identified during a study of blood T cell repertoires in COVID-19. Overall study context: The United States, Italy and Spain supplied acute and convalescent COVID-19 samples.

There are 13 residues in the CDR3. Trimming removed 5 bases from V and 1 base from J, with 9 bases in between. The germline CDR1 and CDR2 sequences are SGHRS and YFSETQ. Grouping used clinical history reported by participants in a survey and questionnaire. Original data processing: It was from reference gene primer amplification that nucleated cell counts were estimated. The data were produced by immunoSEQ multiplex PCR, yet TCRdb's version contains in-frame clones alone and is incomplete. V and J calls and clone size are given by that table; D and trimming were obtained from the DNA. The sample records just over 250,000 clones, around 80% being singletons.

This TCR came from a man between 25 and 39 years old with acute COVID-19. The chain employs TRBV5-1 and TRBJ2-5; D not resolved. Sequenced input: PBMCs or T cells enriched from blood (not recorded which). The CDR3 here is CASRVGGQETQYF. The CDR3 coding sequence is TGCGCCAGCAGAGTAGGCGGCCAAGAGACCCAGTACTTC.